This T cell receptor (beta chain) was captured by sequencing in a study of PD-1 blockade in classical Hodgkin lymphoma. Study-wide background: Each patient was given nivolumab 3 mg/kg through a vein every 2 weeks.

Sequenced by immunoSEQ multiplex PCR; TCRdb stores in-frame clones only, minus some. Here the sample spans approximately 20,000 clones, about 80% being singletons. Study-wide results and limits: Whereas CD4+ TCR diversity had risen significantly by C4D1, CD8+ TCR diversity had not.

Between the trimmed V and J ends, which lost 4 bases and 2 bases, there was a span of 12 bases. CDR1 is SGHAT and CDR2 is FQNNGV in the germline V gene. CDR3 length: 14 residues. This clone showed up just a few times. Antigen specificity is unknown. Documented time point: cycle 4 day 1 (C4D1), after more than five weeks of nivolumab. Relapse was seen in all patients after autologous stem cell transplantation, and brentuximab vedotin exposure was variable. Patients reached a best response of complete response, partial response or progressive disease. This TCR was recovered from a human donor with classical Hodgkin lymphoma. V gene TRBV11-2 combines with J gene TRBJ2-7, with D tentatively TRBD1 (6 bases). The sample in question was peripheral blood mononuclear cells (PBMCs), obtained before the fourth cycle of nivolumab. This chain's CDR3 is CASSSPGQPYEQYF. The DNA for the CDR3 is TGTGCCAGCAGCTCCCCGGGACAACCCTACGAGCAGTACTTC.